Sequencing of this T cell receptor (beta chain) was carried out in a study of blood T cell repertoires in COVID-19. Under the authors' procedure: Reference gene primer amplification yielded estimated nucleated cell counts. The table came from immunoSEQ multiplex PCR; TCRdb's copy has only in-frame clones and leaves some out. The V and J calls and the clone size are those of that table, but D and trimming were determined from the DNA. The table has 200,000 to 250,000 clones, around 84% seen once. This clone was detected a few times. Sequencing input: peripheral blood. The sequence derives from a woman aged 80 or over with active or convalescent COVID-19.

This CDR3 reads CAISELYEQYF. The CDR3 DNA follows: TGTGCCATCAGTGAATTATACGAGCAGTACTTC. The chain carries TRBV10-3 and TRBJ2-7; D is ambiguous. Germline V gene lookup returns CDR1 ENHRY and CDR2 SYGVKD. The CDR3 consists of 11 residues. V was trimmed by 3 bases and J by 4 bases, leaving 4 bases between them.